This paragraph covers one T cell receptor beta chain sequence. Clones were read by immunoSEQ multiplex PCR, and TCRdb kept only the in-frame ones, dropping some. Of about 150,000 clones in the sample, more than 85% were seen once. Germline trimming cut 1 base from V and 6 bases from J; bases unmatched to any gene: 3. CDR3 length equals 15 residues. The germline V gene has CDR1 SGHTA and CDR2 FQGNSA. This sample is part of a study of control samples from healthy donors and cancer patients. Material: blood. The origin of this receptor is a woman aged 25 to 39 in good health. This chain joins TRBV7-2 and TRBJ2-3; 11 bases line up with TRBD2. CDR3 nucleotides: TGTGCCAGCAGCTTAGGTTCTAGCGGGGGGGATACGCAGTATTTT. It codes for CASSLGSSGGDTQYF.